This T cell receptor beta chain was identified during a study of technical replicates of blood from a handful of donors. This clone was found once. The assay was immunoSEQ multiplex PCR, and TCRdb's table has in-frame clones only and misses some. The repertoire holds tens of thousands of clones, with 86% as singletons. This TCR was sampled from a human donor in good health. Some clones in this sample may be carry-over from other donors' samples. What was sequenced was PBMCs.

DNA of the CDR3: TGTGCCATCAGTGAGTCGTTTTTAGCGGGAGCAACCGGGGAGCTGTTTTTT. It encodes CAISESFLAGATGELFF. The chain links TRBV10-3 to TRBJ2-2; 9 positions match TRBD2. The CDR3 sequence is 17 residues long. V gave up 0 bases and J gave up 5 bases; unmatched junction bases: 7. Per the germline V gene, CDR1 is ENHRY and CDR2 is SYGVKD.